The 4 T cell receptor beta chains given below trace back to one sample, sequenced in a study of cytomegalovirus exposure and HLA in healthy donors. The method was immunoSEQ multiplex PCR; TCRdb's version includes in-frame clones alone and lacks a portion of them. Of 200,000 or so clones in the sample, about 90% were seen once. Specimen: PBMCs. Receptors were obtained from a woman aged 18-29 years in good health and CMV-seronegative.

The chain has TRBV6-5 and TRBJ2-1, with TRBD2 matching 14 bases. The CDR3 runs 16 residues. The V gene end was trimmed by 4 bases and the J gene end by 5 bases; junction bases not matched to a gene: 4. Germline V gene sequence: CDR1 MNHEY, CDR2 SVGAGI. As DNA, the CDR3 is TGTGCCAGCAGTTGGCGGACTAGCGGGAGGCACAATGAGCAGTTCTTC. Amino acids: CASSWRTSGRHNEQFF.

The chain is built from TRBV6-1 and TRBJ2-1; the match to TRBD2 covers 8 bases. J was trimmed by 7 bases and V by 1 base; bases with no gene match: 6. Germline V CDR1 and CDR2: MNHNS, SASEGT. CDR3 length: 15 amino acids. CDR3 residues: CASSEGAGGGNEQFF. The DNA for the CDR3 is TGTGCCAGCAGTGAAGGGGCGGGAGGTGGAAATGAGCAGTTCTTC.

The rearrangement links TRBV29-1 to TRBJ2-7; 10 bases map to TRBD2. CDR1 SQVTM and CDR2 ANQGSEA come from the germline V gene. The CDR3 loop spans 14 amino acids. Trimming removed 0 bases from V and 6 bases from J; junction bases left unmatched: 5. CDR3 DNA sequence: TGCAGCGTTGAAGAACTAGCGGGATCTGTCGAGCAGTACTTC. Translated: CSVEELAGSVEQYF.

The CDR3 protein is CAWSPQTNTEAFF. The CDR3 nucleotides are TGTGCCTGGAGTCCACAGACGAACACTGAAGCTTTCTTT. V gene TRBV30 combines with J gene TRBJ1-1, with D uncertain. Germline CDR1 and CDR2: GTSNPN and SVGIG (reference sequence). V lost 2 bases and J lost 1, with 8 bases in between. The CDR3 runs 13 residues.